This record looks at one T cell receptor (beta chain) sequence and its context. CDR1 and CDR2 from the germline V gene are SGHRS and YFSETQ. The CDR3 is 16 amino acids. Trimming removed 0 bases from V and 5 bases from J; junction bases left unmatched: 3. This entry is derived from a study of shared T cell receptors in the human thymus. Method: immunoSEQ multiplex PCR; TCRdb's copy keeps in-frame clones and lacks some. The sample has 540,000 or so clones, 70% to 80% seen once; the top ten hold about 0.014%. These data were also filed under a second study, of human thymus T cells. That investigation notes: Thymic resections from corrective heart surgery supplied the tissue.

This chain connects TRBV5-1 to TRBJ2-1, with TRBD2 identical over 12 bases. The sample comprised thymocytes. This TCR derives from a boy younger than two with a congenital heart defect. The CDR3 region has the DNA TGCGCCAGCAGCTTGGATCCTAGCGGGAGGGACAATGAGCAGTTCTTC. Its translation: CASSLDPSGRDNEQFF. The full variable domain, rest sourced from reference TRBV5-1 and TRBJ2-1, is KAGVTQTPRYLIKTRGQQVTLSCSPISGHRSVSWYQQTPGQGLQFLFEYFSETQRNKGNFPGRFSGRQFSNSRSEMNVSTLELGDSALYLCASSLDPSGRDNEQFFGPGTRLTVL.